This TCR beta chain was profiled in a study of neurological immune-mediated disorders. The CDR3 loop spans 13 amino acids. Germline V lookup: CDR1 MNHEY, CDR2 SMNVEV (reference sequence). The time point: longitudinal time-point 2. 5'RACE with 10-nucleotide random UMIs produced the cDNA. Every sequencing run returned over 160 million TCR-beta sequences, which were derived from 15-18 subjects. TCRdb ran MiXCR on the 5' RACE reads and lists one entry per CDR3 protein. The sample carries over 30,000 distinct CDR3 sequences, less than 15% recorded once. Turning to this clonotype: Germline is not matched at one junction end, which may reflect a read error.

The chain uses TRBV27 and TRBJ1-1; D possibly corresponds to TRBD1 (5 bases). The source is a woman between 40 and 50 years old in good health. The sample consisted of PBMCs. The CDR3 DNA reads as TGTGCCAGCAGTTTATTGTGGGGCACTGAAACTTTCTTT. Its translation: CASSLLWGTETFF.